Presented here are 4 T cell receptor beta chains from one specimen sequenced in a study of blood T cell repertoires in COVID-19. Sequencing was performed with immunoSEQ multiplex PCR; in TCRdb, only in-frame clones are kept and a portion is missing. The sample yields over 25,000 clones, roughly 86% seen once. Sequenced input: peripheral blood. These receptors were obtained from a human donor in a cohort sampled during active COVID-19. The donor label of this sample is uncertain.

The gene calls are TRBV27 and TRBJ2-1; D unclear. Per the germline V gene, CDR1 is MNHEY and CDR2 is SMNVEV (reference sequence). Trimming cost V 6 bases and J 3 bases, with 12 bases left between them. This CDR3 has 14 residues. DNA of the CDR3: TGTGCCAGCAGCTCAACTCACGACTACAATGAGCAGTTCTTC. Translated, it gives CASSSTHDYNEQFF.

V is TRBV6-1 and J is TRBJ2-1; 15 bases line up with TRBD2. The length of the CDR3 is 15 residues. The germline V gene has CDR1 MNHNS and CDR2 SASEGT. V shed 5 bases, J shed 8 bases, and the junction held 4 bases outside the gene matches. CDR3 DNA sequence: TGTGCCAGCAGTCTCCGGACTAGCGGGAGGGATGAGCAGTTCTTC. Protein sequence: CASSLRTSGRDEQFF.

The rearrangement uses TRBV30 and TRBJ1-2; maybe TRBD1 (5 bases). Trimming left V 0 bases short and J 7 bases short, with 15 bases between. The CDR3 has 14 amino acids. The germline CDR1 and CDR2 sequences are GTSNPN and SVGIG (reference sequence). The CDR3 here is CAWSVGRVGLGYTF. The DNA for the CDR3 is TGTGCCTGGAGTGTAGGCAGGGTGGGTCTTGGCTACACCTTC.

The chain joins TRBV27 to TRBJ2-7; 8 bases match TRBD2. J gave up 2 bases and V 8 bases, and 8 bases lay outside the gene matches. The germline gives CDR1 MNHEY, CDR2 SMNVEV (reference sequence). This CDR3 comprises 14 residues. The CDR3 region has the DNA TGTGCCAGCGCTCGTAGCGGGGAAACCTACGAGCAGTACTTC. This gives the protein CASARSGETYEQYF.